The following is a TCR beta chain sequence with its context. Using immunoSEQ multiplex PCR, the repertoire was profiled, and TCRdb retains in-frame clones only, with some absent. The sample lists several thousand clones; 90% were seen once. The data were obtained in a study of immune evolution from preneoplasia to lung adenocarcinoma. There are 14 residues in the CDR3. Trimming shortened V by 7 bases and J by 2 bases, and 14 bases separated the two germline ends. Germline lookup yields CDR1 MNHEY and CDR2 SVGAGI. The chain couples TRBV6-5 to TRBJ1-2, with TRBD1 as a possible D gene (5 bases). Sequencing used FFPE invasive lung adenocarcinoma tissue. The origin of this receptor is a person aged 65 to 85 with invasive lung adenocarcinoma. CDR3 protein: CASKGFGGNYGYTF. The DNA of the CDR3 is TGTGCCAGCAAGGGGTTTGGAGGAAACTATGGCTACACCTTC.